The 31 T cell receptor beta chains in this list originate from one sample, sequenced in a study of blood T cell repertoires in COVID-19. Only in-frame clones appear in the TCRdb table, and some are missing; sequencing was by immunoSEQ multiplex PCR. The sample records under 300,000 clones, approximately 90% being singletons. Sequencing used peripheral blood. All receptors come from a woman aged 40 to 49 with acute or convalescent COVID-19.

The chain employs TRBV6-5 and TRBJ1-6, with 8 positions matching TRBD1. J gave up 8 bases and V 6 bases, and 6 bases lay outside the gene matches. This CDR3 contains 14 residues. The germline V gene encodes CDR1 MNHEY and CDR2 SVGAGI. CDR3 nucleotides: TGTGCCAGCAGGACCACAGGGGGGCATTCACCCCTCCACTTT. As protein: CASRTTGGHSPLHF.

This chain uses TRBV27 with TRBJ1-1; D is undetermined. V shed 4 bases and J shed 3 bases, with 3 bases lying between them. Germline V gene lookup returns CDR1 MNHEY and CDR2 SMNVEV (reference sequence). The CDR3 is 11 amino acids. The CDR3 region is CASSSDTEAFF. The CDR3 DNA follows: TGTGCCAGCAGTTCGGACACTGAAGCTTTCTTT.

This clone was seen a few times. The rearrangement uses TRBV10-1 and TRBJ1-3, with D unresolved. Germline V gives CDR1 WNHNN, CDR2 SYGVQD (reference sequence). The CDR3 runs 14 residues. V gave up 3 bases and J gave up 1 base, with 7 bases separating them. The CDR3 DNA follows: TGCGCCAGCAGTGACCCAGGTTCTGGAAACACCATATATTTT. Its protein product is CASSDPGSGNTIYF.

The chain links TRBV7-2 to TRBJ1-2, with TRBD1 identical over 9 bases. Losses at the gene ends were 4 bases for V and 8 bases for J; bases not matched to a gene: 11. The CDR3 extends over 15 amino acids. The germline gives CDR1 SGHTA, CDR2 FQGNSA. The CDR3 DNA sequence: TGTGCCAGCAGCTCCCCGTCCGGACAGGGGCTCGGCTACACCTTC. It encodes CASSSPSGQGLGYTF.

On this clone: The junction shows a germline mismatch at one end, possibly a read error. The rearrangement joins TRBV7-3 to TRBJ1-1; a possible D gene is TRBD1 (6 bases). The germline CDR1 and CDR2 sequences are SGHTA and FQGTGA. The CDR3 runs 13 residues. The CDR3 DNA is TGTGCCAGCAGCCGGCAGGGGAACTCTGAAGCTTTCTTT. It encodes CASSRQGNSEAFF.

This clone has a single count. The chain is built from TRBV6-6 and TRBJ2-1; D unresolved. The germline gives CDR1 MNHNY, CDR2 SVGAGI (reference sequence). The CDR3 runs to 13 residues. The V end was cut by 3 bases, the J end by 4 bases, with 7 bases between. The CDR3 reads CASSYTDYNEQFF. DNA for the CDR3: TGTGCCAGCAGTTATACTGATTACAATGAGCAGTTCTTC.

The CDR3 spells CASRTGAGYTF. CDR3 nucleotide sequence: TGTGCCAGCAGGACAGGGGCGGGCTACACCTTC. V usage is TRBV25-1 and J usage is TRBJ1-2, with 8 bases identical to TRBD1. The length of the CDR3 is 11 residues. The J segment lost 8 bases and the V segment lost 6 bases, leaving 2 bases of the junction unmatched. CDR1 and CDR2 (germline): MGHDK, SYGVNS.

This chain joins TRBV2 and TRBJ2-1; 8 bases are shared with TRBD2. Looked up from germline, CDR1 is SNHLY and CDR2 is FYNNEI. J gave up 8 bases and V 11 bases, and 8 bases lay outside the gene matches. The CDR3 spans 12 residues. The CDR3 nucleotides are TGTGCCGTTCCGCGGGGGGCGGATGAGCAGTTCTTC. Translated, it gives CAVPRGADEQFF.

V is TRBV2 and J is TRBJ1-1, with 7 positions matching TRBD1. The CDR3 has 14 residues. Germline V CDR1 and CDR2: SNHLY, FYNNEI. Unmatched junction bases numbered 7, after V lost 6 bases and J lost 3 bases. The CDR3 is CASRDRDSDTEAFF. The CDR3, as DNA: TGTGCCAGCAGAGACCGGGACAGCGACACTGAAGCTTTCTTT.

V gene TRBV5-1 combines with J gene TRBJ1-2; no reliable D call. The CDR3 totals 17 residues. In germline, CDR1 is SGHRS, CDR2 YFSETQ. Trimming cost V 2 bases and J 4 bases, with 21 bases left between them. The CDR3 bases are TGCGCCAGCAGCTTACGCCCTACTAGTCCTGGCCCCTATGGCTACACCTTC. Protein: CASSLRPTSPGPYGYTF.

J is TRBJ1-5 and V is TRBV6-1, with TRBD1 matching over 7 bases. This CDR3 region has 17 residues. The V segment lost 3 bases and the J segment 4 bases; nucleotides outside the gene matches: 12. CDR1 is MNHNS and CDR2 is SASEGT in the germline V gene. CDR3 loop: CASSEMSPGTVNQPQHF. In DNA, the CDR3 is TGTGCCAGCAGTGAGATGAGCCCCGGGACAGTTAATCAGCCCCAGCATTTT.

A word on this clone: Other DNA sequences in this specimen translate into the identical CDR3. The rearrangement links TRBV5-1 to TRBJ2-5; 11 positions match TRBD2. CDR3 size: 15 residues. Trimming at V came to 2 bases and at J to 2 bases, leaving 2 bases not matched to a gene. Germline CDR1 and CDR2: SGHRS and YFSETQ. DNA for the CDR3: TGCGCCAGCAGCTTTCTAGCGGGAGGTCAAGAGACCCAGTACTTC. This gives the protein CASSFLAGGQETQYF.

The genes are TRBV11-2 and TRBJ2-1; 11 bases are shared with TRBD1. V dropped 2 bases and J dropped 6; count of bases not matched to a gene: 3. This CDR3 has 15 amino acids. Germline V gene lookup returns CDR1 SGHAT and CDR2 FQNNGV. CDR3 nucleotide sequence: TGTGCCAGCAGCTTATGGACAGGGGGCCTCAATGAGCAGTTCTTC. It translates to CASSLWTGGLNEQFF.

The chain couples TRBV2 to TRBJ1-4; no clear D gene. The CDR3 runs 16 residues. The germline V gene has CDR1 SNHLY and CDR2 FYNNEI. Trimming stripped 3 bases from V and 0 bases from J, with 11 bases between. This CDR3 reads CASSDPDSATNEKLFF. The DNA of the CDR3 is TGTGCCAGCAGTGACCCCGACTCAGCAACTAATGAAAAACTGTTTTTT.

This chain uses TRBV7-2 with TRBJ1-6, with 7 bases fitting TRBD1. With 1 base clipped from V and 7 bases from J, the junction kept 4 bases outside the gene matches. The CDR3 is 15 amino acids. Germline V gene data show CDR1 as SGHTA and CDR2 as FQGNSA. The CDR3 region has the DNA TGTGCCAGCAGCTTAGGACAGGGTGGGAATTCACCCCTCCACTTT. It translates to CASSLGQGGNSPLHF. Drawing the rest from reference TRBV7-2 and TRBJ1-6, the complete variable domain is GAGVSQSPSNKVTEKGKDVELRCDPISGHTALYWYRQSLGQGLEFLIYFQGNSAPDKSGLPSDRFSAERTGGSVSTLTIQRTQQEDSAVYLCASSLGQGGNSPLHFGNGTRLTVT.

J is TRBJ1-2 and V is TRBV7-2; 9 positions agree with TRBD1. Germline V CDR1 and CDR2: SGHTA, FQGNSA. The CDR3 sequence is 14 residues long. J lost 6 bases, V lost 0 bases, and 2 bases had no gene match. CDR3 sequence: CASSLAGTGNGYTF. CDR3 nucleotides: TGTGCCAGCAGCTTAGCGGGGACAGGGAATGGCTACACCTTC.

The chain links TRBV5-1 to TRBJ1-3; no definite D call. V was pared by 5 bases and J by 0 bases, with 9 bases between. Germline CDR1 SGHRS, CDR2 YFSETQ. This CDR3 is 14 amino acids long. The CDR3 region is CASRRVDSGNTIYF. CDR3 DNA sequence: TGCGCCAGCAGGAGGGTAGACTCTGGAAACACCATATATTTT.

The rearrangement uses TRBV5-1 and TRBJ2-5; TRBD1 matches 8 bases. The V segment lost 0 bases and the J segment 1 base; nucleotides outside the gene matches: 2. The CDR3 contains 15 residues. CDR1 SGHRS and CDR2 YFSETQ come from the germline V gene. The CDR3 bases are TGCGCCAGCAGCTTGGCGGGACAGGTCCAAGAGACCCAGTACTTC. Its protein product is CASSLAGQVQETQYF.

V usage is TRBV6-1 and J usage is TRBJ2-7; maybe TRBD1 (5 bases). This CDR3 region has 13 residues. V was pared by 3 bases and J by 6 bases, with 12 bases between. Looked up from germline, CDR1 is MNHNS and CDR2 is SASEGT. The CDR3 here is CASSEQGYGEQYV. In DNA, the CDR3 is TGTGCCAGCAGTGAGCAGGGCTACGGCGAGCAGTACGTC.

This clone showed up just once. The rearrangement joins TRBV19 to TRBJ1-4; 9 bases line up with TRBD1. Germline V gives CDR1 LNHDA, CDR2 SQIVND (reference sequence). CDR3 length equals 15 residues. J was trimmed by 5 bases and V by 5 bases; bases with no gene match: 6. The CDR3 DNA is TGTGCCAGTAGTCGACAGGGGGGTCCGAATGAAAAACTGTTTTTT. It yields the protein CASSRQGGPNEKLFF.

The J gene is TRBJ1-2, the V gene TRBV6-5; weak D call: TRBD1 (5 bases). The CDR3 has 14 residues. Trimming took 0 bases from V and 5 from J, leaving 10 bases between them. Germline V gene lookup returns CDR1 MNHEY and CDR2 SVGAGI. DNA of the CDR3: TGTGCCAGCAGTTACTCGTCGCAGGGTTATGGCTACACCTTC. Translated: CASSYSSQGYGYTF.

The CDR3 DNA is TGTGCCAGCAGCACCAGGGGTCAGCCCCAGCATTTT. Its translation is CASSTRGQPQHF. V is TRBV5-6 and J is TRBJ1-5, with D maybe TRBD1 (6 bases). The CDR3 is 12 residues long. The ends were cut back, 4 bases at V and 6 bases at J, with 8 bases in the middle. The germline V gene encodes CDR1 SGHDT and CDR2 YYEEEE. Variable domain in full (rest from reference TRBV5-6 and TRBJ1-5): DAGVTQSPTHLIKTRGQQVTLRCSPKSGHDTVSWYQQALGQGPQFIFQYYEEEERQRGNFPDRFSGHQFPNYSSELNVNALLLGDSALYLCASSTRGQPQHFGDGTRLSIL.

The chain links TRBV10-3 to TRBJ2-1; TRBD2 is a possible D gene (5 bases). V was shortened by 6 bases and J by 6 bases, with 15 bases between the two germline ends. CDR1 and CDR2 (germline): ENHRY, SYGVKD. The CDR3 has 14 amino acids. The CDR3 DNA reads as TGTGCCATCAGAACAGTCGCGGCGGGCAATGAGCAGTTCTTC. This encodes CAIRTVAAGNEQFF.

The chain links TRBV6-5 to TRBJ1-6, with D perhaps matching TRBD1 (6 bases). There are 15 residues in the CDR3. The germline V and J ends were trimmed by 0 bases and 13 bases, with 16 bases remaining between them. The V gene's germline CDR1 is MNHEY and CDR2 SVGAGI. The CDR3 spells CASSYSQGRLKPLHF. The CDR3, as DNA: TGTGCCAGCAGTTACTCGCAGGGGAGACTCAAGCCCCTCCACTTT.

The rearrangement links TRBV2 to TRBJ2-1, with 8 bases identical to TRBD2. The germline CDR1 and CDR2 sequences are SNHLY and FYNNEI. The CDR3 is 16 residues long. The trim removed 2 bases at V and 2 bases at J, leaving 5 bases unmatched. CDR3 coding DNA: TGTGCCAGCAGTGAAACTTCGGGGGGGGCCTACAATGAGCAGTTCTTC. Residues: CASSETSGGAYNEQFF.

The chain carries TRBV6-5 and TRBJ1-2; D is possibly TRBD1 (5 bases). CDR1 is MNHEY, CDR2 SVGAGI, per germline. The germline V and J ends were trimmed by 4 bases and 5 bases, with 14 bases remaining between them. The CDR3 extends over 14 amino acids. The DNA of the CDR3 is TGTGCCAGCAGTTCGGGTTCTGCAGGGTATGGCTACACCTTC. Its translation: CASSSGSAGYGYTF.

The rearrangement joins TRBV6-2 or TRBV6-3 to TRBJ2-2, with a possible D match to TRBD2 (6 bases). V was trimmed by 6 bases and J by 3 bases, leaving 14 bases between them. Per the germline V gene, CDR1 is MNHEY and CDR2 is SVGEGT. The length of the CDR3 is 15 residues. CDR3 nucleotide sequence: TGTGCCAGCAGCCGACGCGGGGCACACACCGGGGAGCTGTTTTTT. It specifies CASSRRGAHTGELFF.

V usage is TRBV5-1 and J usage is TRBJ2-2; 7 bases are shared with TRBD1. Germline-derived CDR1 and CDR2 are SGHRS and YFSETQ. With V trimmed by 6 bases and J by 6 bases, 11 bases remained unmatched. The CDR3 spans 15 residues. The CDR3 DNA follows: TGCGCCAGCACCACGGGACAGAAAGGAGCCGGGGAGCTGTTTTTT. The encoded protein is CASTTGQKGAGELFF. Together with reference TRBV5-1 and TRBJ2-2, the CDR3 gives the full variable domain: KAGVTQTPRYLIKTRGQQVTLSCSPISGHRSVSWYQQTPGQGLQFLFEYFSETQRNKGNFPGRFSGRQFSNSRSEMNVSTLELGDSALYLCASTTGQKGAGELFFGEGSRLTVL.

This chain uses TRBV19 with TRBJ1-4; unclear D gene. V lost 5 bases, J lost 0 bases, and 7 bases lay in between. Germline-derived CDR1 and CDR2 are LNHDA and SQIVND (reference sequence). The CDR3 covers 14 residues. This chain's CDR3 is CASSSGATNEKLFF. The CDR3 DNA sequence: TGTGCCAGTAGTTCCGGGGCAACTAATGAAAAACTGTTTTTT.

The chain couples TRBV2 to TRBJ1-2; D is possibly TRBD1 (6 bases). The CDR3 is 14 amino acids. The V end lost 6 bases, the J end lost 7 bases, and 18 bases lay between the germline ends. Germline-derived CDR1 and CDR2 are SNHLY and FYNNEI. The CDR3 loop is CASRLEGRGAGYTF. CDR3 sequence (DNA): TGTGCCAGCAGACTAGAAGGTCGGGGGGCTGGCTACACCTTC.

The CDR3 coding sequence is TGTGCCAGCTCCCCCAGCGGGACGAACACTGAAGCTTTCTTT. Protein: CASSPSGTNTEAFF. This rearrangement joins TRBV18 to TRBJ1-1; possible D gene TRBD1, 5 bases. This CDR3 is built from 14 residues. V was clipped by 6 bases and J by 1 base, with 12 bases between them. Germline CDR1 and CDR2: KGHSH and LQKENI.